This T cell receptor (beta chain) was sequenced during a study of radiation and T cells in renal cell carcinoma. This CDR3 comprises 14 residues. V lost 3 bases and J lost 5; bases outside the gene matches: 7. CDR1 SEHNR and CDR2 FQNEAQ come from the germline V gene (reference sequence). This clone occurred once. The time point: blood 4 weeks post-SBRT, at nephrectomy. Treatment: 15 Gy SBRT to primary tumor, nephrectomy 4 weeks later. Measured with immunoSEQ multiplex PCR; TCRdb has only the in-frame clones, and not every one. The sample has 150,000 to 200,000 clones, 88% seen once. This receptor was obtained from a woman aged 45 to 65 with renal cell carcinoma. The rearrangement links TRBV7-9 to TRBJ2-7; 7 positions agree with TRBD1. This material consisted of blood, taken from a patient whose treatment included radiotherapy and nephrectomy. The CDR3 DNA is TGTGCCAGCAGCTTCGGGACAGTTAGCGACGAGCAGTACTTC. Translation gives CASSFGTVSDEQYF.